Presented here are 2 T cell receptor beta chains from one specimen sequenced in a study of shared clonotypes between healthy human individuals. The table came from immunoSEQ multiplex PCR; TCRdb's copy has only in-frame clones and leaves some out. The data show around 2,000,000 clones, approximately 95% seen once. Terminally differentiated effector memory CD45RA+ cells were excluded by CCR7 positive selection of CD45RO-negative cells. Sample: naive CD8+ T cells sorted from blood. Receptors were obtained from a young man in good health.

This clone was counted a single time. The same CDR3 can be traced to other DNA sequences in this sample. The chain links TRBV27 to TRBJ2-7; D is perhaps TRBD2 (6 bases). CDR3 length: 14 amino acids. Trimming stripped 2 bases from V and 4 bases from J, with 12 bases between. CDR1 is MNHEY, CDR2 SMNVEV, per germline (reference sequence). The CDR3 reads CASSLLGGSYEQYF. CDR3 sequence (DNA): TGTGCCAGCAGTTTACTAGGAGGGTCGTACGAGCAGTACTTC.

The gene calls are TRBV27 and TRBJ2-5; 7 bases are a match to TRBD1. This CDR3 has 13 residues. Germline V CDR1 and CDR2: MNHEY, SMNVEV (reference sequence). V was clipped by 6 bases and J by 2 bases; unmatched bases: 3. Here the CDR3 reads CASRGQVQETQYF. Here the CDR3 DNA reads TGTGCCAGCAGAGGACAGGTACAAGAGACCCAGTACTTC.